The 20 T cell receptor beta chains listed next were all sequenced from one sample in a study of shared T cell receptors in the human thymus. Profiling relied on immunoSEQ multiplex PCR, and the TCRdb table lists in-frame clones only, not all of them. The data hold about 660,000 clones, with over 75% observed a single time. This sample was also put to use in a study of human thymus T cells.

The sequenced material came from thymocytes. The receptors shown here come from a boy under two years old with a congenital heart defect.

The gene calls are TRBV5-1 and TRBJ2-1, with a tentative D call TRBD2 (6 bases). The ends were cut back, 0 bases at V and 7 bases at J, with 11 bases in the middle. This CDR3 is built from 14 residues. The germline gives CDR1 SGHRS, CDR2 YFSETQ. CDR3 DNA: TGCGCCAGCAGCTTGGGACTAGTTTGGAATGAGCAGTTCTTC. It specifies CASSLGLVWNEQFF. The complete variable domain, with remaining parts taken from reference TRBV5-1 and TRBJ2-1, reads KAGVTQTPRYLIKTRGQQVTLSCSPISGHRSVSWYQQTPGQGLQFLFEYFSETQRNKGNFPGRFSGRQFSNSRSEMNVSTLELGDSALYLCASSLGLVWNEQFFGPGTRLTVL.

The chain links TRBV27 to TRBJ1-6; possibly TRBD1 for D (5 bases). Germline V lookup: CDR1 MNHEY, CDR2 SMNVEV (reference sequence). Trimming pared 10 bases from V and 9 bases from J, leaving 7 bases between. The CDR3 covers 10 residues. Written as DNA, the CDR3 is TGTGCCACCGGGGGTTCACCCCTCCACTTT. This codes for CATGGSPLHF.

The chain combines TRBV11-2 with TRBJ2-3; TRBD2 is a possible D gene (6 bases). V dropped 3 bases and J dropped 0 bases, with 10 bases sitting between them. CDR1 is SGHAT and CDR2 is FQNNGV in the germline V gene. The CDR3 consists of 15 residues. CDR3 amino acids: CASSLGLLSTDTQYF. CDR3 DNA sequence: TGTGCCAGCAGCTTGGGACTTTTAAGCACAGATACGCAGTATTTT.

The chain has TRBV4-3 and TRBJ1-5; D perhaps matches TRBD1 (5 bases). Between the trimmed V and J ends, which lost 5 bases and 1 base, there was a span of 9 bases. Germline CDR1 and CDR2: LGHNA and YSLEER. The length of the CDR3 is 14 residues. DNA of the CDR3: TGCGCCAGCAGCACTGACAGAAGCAATCAGCCCCAGCATTTT. Amino acids: CASSTDRSNQPQHF.

The sample holds a few counts of this clone. The chain employs TRBV6-5 and TRBJ2-7; maybe TRBD1 (6 bases). The CDR3 extends over 15 amino acids. Germline V lookup: CDR1 MNHEY, CDR2 SVGAGI. Trimming shortened V by 4 bases and J by 1 base, and 14 bases separated the two germline ends. In nucleotides, the CDR3 is TGTGCCAGCAGTTCCGGGACAAAAGTTTCCTACGAGCAGTACTTC. Its translation: CASSSGTKVSYEQYF.

The chain carries TRBV27 and TRBJ2-7; 7 nucleotides line up with TRBD2. Germline CDR1 MNHEY, CDR2 SMNVEV (reference sequence). With V trimmed by 2 bases and J by 4 bases, 14 bases remained unmatched. This CDR3 is 17 amino acids long. As DNA, the CDR3 is TGTGCCAGCAGTTTAGAAGTTCCAGGGAGGGATTTTTACGAGCAGTACTTC. It encodes CASSLEVPGRDFYEQYF.

This chain uses TRBV27 with TRBJ2-3; the match to TRBD1 covers 9 bases. After removal of 5 bases from V and 5 bases from J, the junction contained 5 bases not matched to a gene. Germline V gene sequence: CDR1 MNHEY, CDR2 SMNVEV (reference sequence). The length of the CDR3 is 14 residues. CDR3 DNA: TGTGCCAGCAGTGCGGACAGGGGCGAAGATACGCAGTATTTT. Protein: CASSADRGEDTQYF.

V gene TRBV5-6 combines with J gene TRBJ2-3; D is uncertain. This CDR3 comprises 12 residues. Germline V gene lookup returns CDR1 SGHDT and CDR2 YYEEEE. V lost 2 bases to trimming and J lost 8 bases, with 9 bases between them. This CDR3 is CASSFPLGTQYF. In nucleotides, the CDR3 is TGTGCCAGCAGCTTTCCCCTAGGTACGCAGTATTTT.

V gene TRBV5-1 combines with J gene TRBJ2-7, with TRBD2 identical over 8 bases. Germline values: CDR1 SGHRS, CDR2 YFSETQ. The CDR3 loop spans 19 amino acids. The J segment lost 3 bases and the V segment lost 0 bases, leaving 17 bases of the junction unmatched. This CDR3 reads CASSLALGREAPPDYEQYF. Written as DNA, the CDR3 is TGCGCCAGCAGCTTGGCCTTAGGGCGGGAGGCCCCACCCGACTACGAGCAGTACTTC. The full variable domain, its missing parts supplied by reference TRBV5-1 and TRBJ2-7, is KAGVTQTPRYLIKTRGQQVTLSCSPISGHRSVSWYQQTPGQGLQFLFEYFSETQRNKGNFPGRFSGRQFSNSRSEMNVSTLELGDSALYLCASSLALGREAPPDYEQYFGPGTRLTVT.

This sequence joins TRBV5-1 and TRBJ2-3; 13 nucleotides match TRBD2. Trimming at V came to 5 bases and at J to 4 bases, leaving 7 bases not matched to a gene. Germline lookup yields CDR1 SGHRS and CDR2 YFSETQ. The CDR3 is 16 amino acids. CDR3 in DNA: TGCGCCAGCAGACCCCGACTAGCGGGGGGTTCAGATACGCAGTATTTT. This gives the protein CASRPRLAGGSDTQYF. Filled out from reference TRBV5-1 and TRBJ2-3, the complete variable domain reads KAGVTQTPRYLIKTRGQQVTLSCSPISGHRSVSWYQQTPGQGLQFLFEYFSETQRNKGNFPGRFSGRQFSNSRSEMNVSTLELGDSALYLCASRPRLAGGSDTQYFGPGTRLTVL.

V gene TRBV30 combines with J gene TRBJ1-1, with a tentative D call TRBD1 (5 bases). There are 14 residues in the CDR3. V was pared by 2 bases and J by 3 bases, with 13 bases between. Germline V gene sequence: CDR1 GTSNPN, CDR2 SVGIG (reference sequence). The CDR3 coding sequence is TGTGCCTGGAGTCAGCAGGGTAGGGACACTGAAGCTTTCTTT. Encoded protein: CAWSQQGRDTEAFF.

J is TRBJ2-3 and V is TRBV27; 11 nucleotides align to TRBD2. Looked up from germline, CDR1 is MNHEY and CDR2 is SMNVEV (reference sequence). V shed 2 bases, J shed 0 bases, and the junction held 4 bases outside the gene matches. The CDR3 loop spans 17 amino acids. CDR3 bases: TGTGCCAGCAGTTTAGCCCGGACTAGCGGGAGCACAGATACGCAGTATTTT. As protein: CASSLARTSGSTDTQYF.

This chain links TRBV13 with TRBJ1-1; D is unresolved. From germline, CDR1 is PRHDT and CDR2 FYEKMQ (reference sequence). This CDR3 comprises 14 residues. The V end was cut by 5 bases, the J end by 3 bases, with 13 bases between. This chain's CDR3 is CASSMGPWDTEAFF. CDR3 coding DNA: TGTGCCAGCAGCATGGGCCCCTGGGACACTGAAGCTTTCTTT.

The rearrangement links TRBV7-9 to TRBJ2-1; TRBD2 agrees at 9 bases. The CDR3 is made up of 16 amino acids. Germline assignment: CDR1 SEHNR and CDR2 FQNEAQ (reference sequence). The V gene end was trimmed by 5 bases and the J gene end by 6 bases; junction bases not matched to a gene: 11. This CDR3 is CASSPSPGTSFNEQFF. In DNA, the CDR3 is TGTGCCAGCAGCCCTTCCCCCGGGACTAGCTTCAATGAGCAGTTCTTC.

The rearrangement joins TRBV4-1 to TRBJ2-7; D not resolved. Trimming cost V 1 base and J 4 bases, with 23 bases left between them. The CDR3 spans 18 residues. Germline CDR1 is MGHRA and CDR2 is YSYEKL. The CDR3 spells CASSQGSKKQIREYEQYF. The CDR3 region has the DNA TGCGCCAGCAGCCAAGGATCAAAGAAACAGATCAGAGAATACGAGCAGTACTTC.

This sequence joins TRBV7-2 and TRBJ1-1; D is perhaps TRBD1 (5 bases). Germline CDR1 is SGHTA and CDR2 is FQGNSA. The V gene lost 5 bases and the J gene lost 7 bases, with 11 bases spanning the gap. The CDR3 extends over 12 amino acids. Here the CDR3 reads CASSPEGIEAFF. CDR3 sequence (DNA): TGTGCCAGCAGCCCGGAGGGGATTGAAGCTTTCTTT.

The J gene is TRBJ2-3, the V gene TRBV9; 10 bases agree with TRBD2. The V and J ends lost 3 bases and 4 bases, in that order; junction bases with no gene match: 8. Germline V gene data show CDR1 as SGDLS and CDR2 as YYNGEE. CDR3 length: 16 residues. CDR3 in amino acids: CASSDPSGRAPDTQYF. In DNA, the CDR3 is TGTGCCAGCAGCGACCCGAGCGGGAGGGCCCCAGATACGCAGTATTTT.

The rearrangement joins TRBV27 to TRBJ2-5; 8 nucleotides match TRBD2. The ends lost 6 bases at V and 5 bases at J; junction bases unmatched: 5. CDR3 length: 13 amino acids. The V gene's germline CDR1 is MNHEY and CDR2 SMNVEV (reference sequence). CDR3 region: CASRLRTSETQYF. The CDR3 DNA reads TGTGCCAGCAGATTGCGGACTAGCGAGACCCAGTACTTC.

Comments on this clone: The identical CDR3 is also encoded by other nucleotide sequences in the sample. The chain uses TRBV28 and TRBJ1-6; D is unclear. Trimming shortened V by 6 bases and J by 0 bases, and 15 bases separated the two germline ends. Germline assignment: CDR1 MDHEN and CDR2 SYDVKM. There are 17 residues in the CDR3. The CDR3 here is CASSPHSGSSYNSPLHF. Here the CDR3 DNA reads TGTGCCAGCAGCCCGCACAGTGGGAGCTCCTATAATTCACCCCTCCACTTT. Variable domain in full (rest from reference TRBV28 and TRBJ1-6): DVKVTQSSRYLVKRTGEKVFLECVQDMDHENMFWYRQDPGLGLRLIYFSYDVKMKEKGDIPEGYSVSREKKERFSLILESASTNQTSMYLCASSPHSGSSYNSPLHFGNGTRLTVT.

The V and J genes are TRBV6-5 and TRBJ2-3, with a tentative D call TRBD1 (6 bases). V was clipped by 10 bases and J by 5 bases, with 16 bases between them. The CDR3 extends over 13 amino acids. Germline V gene sequence: CDR1 MNHEY, CDR2 SVGAGI. The CDR3 coding sequence is TGTGCCACCAAGGGGGTTGGCCGAGATACGCAGTATTTT. This encodes CATKGVGRDTQYF.